The 5 T cell receptor beta chains listed next were all sequenced from one sample in a study of PD-1 blockade in classical Hodgkin lymphoma. Time point given: cycle 4 day 1 (C4D1), after 6 weeks of nivolumab. Every patient relapsed after autologous stem cell transplantation, and brentuximab vedotin exposure varied. Thawed PBMCs supplied CD8+ T cells via magnetic negative selection. Libraries were prepared by immunoSEQ multiplex PCR; TCRdb keeps only in-frame clonotypes and omits some of them. Of 15,000 to 20,000 clones in the sample, around 90% are singletons; the top ten hold roughly 5.2%. The sample in question was CD8+ T cells from blood, obtained before the fourth cycle of nivolumab. The receptors were gathered from a human donor with classical Hodgkin lymphoma.

The V call is TRBV4-1, the J call TRBJ2-5, with a weak D call TRBD2 (5 bases). Per germline, CDR1 MGHRA and CDR2 YSYEKL. CDR3 length: 14 residues. V lost 1 base, J lost 3 bases, and 9 bases lay in between. The CDR3 protein is CASSQGPGKETQYF. In nucleotides, the CDR3 is TGCGCCAGCAGCCAAGGACCCGGGAAAGAGACCCAGTACTTC.

The chain is built from TRBV27 and TRBJ2-7, with D maybe TRBD1 (6 bases). The V gene lost 4 bases and the J gene lost 0 bases, with 7 bases spanning the gap. CDR3 length: 13 residues. Germline V gene lookup returns CDR1 MNHEY and CDR2 SMNVEV (reference sequence). CDR3 residues: CASSYRDSYEQYF. The CDR3 DNA reads as TGTGCCAGCAGTTACAGGGACTCCTACGAGCAGTACTTC.

The chain is built from TRBV28 and TRBJ2-7; TRBD2 matches at 7 bases. With 5 bases clipped from V and 4 bases from J, the junction kept 8 bases outside the gene matches. Germline V gene lookup returns CDR1 MDHEN and CDR2 SYDVKM. The CDR3 has 14 residues. CDR3: CASSLAEGWYEQYF. The CDR3 nucleotides are TGTGCCAGCAGTCTAGCGGAGGGATGGTACGAGCAGTACTTC.

This sequence joins TRBV10-1 and TRBJ1-2; D remains ambiguous. V lost 6 bases, J lost 7 bases, and 6 bases lay in between. Germline V gene lookup returns CDR1 WNHNN and CDR2 SYGVQD (reference sequence). CDR3 length: 10 residues. Written as DNA, the CDR3 is TGCGCCAGCAGAATTCGTGGCTACACCTTC. It is translated as CASRIRGYTF.

The table lists this clone with a few counts. The chain carries TRBV9 and TRBJ2-5, with 8 nucleotides matching TRBD1. The CDR3 covers 16 residues. Trimming at V came to 0 bases and at J to 1 base, leaving 5 bases not matched to a gene. Germline assignment: CDR1 SGDLS and CDR2 YYNGEE. The CDR3 bases are TGTGCCAGCAGCGTAGACGGACAGGGCGTCCAAGAGACCCAGTACTTC. Translated, it gives CASSVDGQGVQETQYF.